These 10 T cell receptor beta chains came from one sample sequenced in a study of T cells in Graves' hyperthyroidism and ophthalmopathy. The source material, RNA transcripts, was used to amplify TCR beta CDR3 regions. Initially, a first-round RT-PCR of the TCR CDR3 employed the HTBI primer set. MiXCR, applied by TCRdb to the multiplex PCR reads, yields one record per CDR3 protein. The table shows 750,000 to 950,000 distinct CDR3 sequences, with about two fifths occurring only once. Sequenced: blood. Receptors originate from a man between 18 and 29 years old with Graves' hyperthyroidism.

The genes are TRBV5-1 and TRBJ1-4, with D hard to call. V was trimmed by 0 bases and J by 10 bases, leaving 13 bases between them. This CDR3 comprises 14 residues. Germline V gene sequence: CDR1 SGHRS, CDR2 YFSETQ. This chain's CDR3 is CASSLDGGVGKLFF. As DNA, the CDR3 is TGCGCCAGCAGCTTGGACGGTGGCGTAGGAAAACTGTTTTTT.

The chain carries TRBV5-1 and TRBJ1-2, with D possibly TRBD1 on 5 matching bases. The V end lost 2 bases, the J end lost 7 bases, and 9 bases lay between the germline ends. Germline V lookup: CDR1 SGHRS, CDR2 YFSETQ. The CDR3 length is 12 residues. In DNA, the CDR3 is TGCGCCAGCAGCTTTGGGGCGTCTGGCTACACCTTC. This gives the protein CASSFGASGYTF.

The sample holds many counts of this clonotype. This chain joins TRBV7-2 and TRBJ1-2; D is ambiguous. Trimming took 4 bases from V and 4 from J, leaving 22 bases between them. Germline CDR1 is SGHTA and CDR2 is FQGNSA. The length of the CDR3 is 17 residues. The CDR3 nucleotides read TGTGCCAGCAGCTCCTCAACATACGGCGCGAACGGCTATGGCTACACCTTC. Protein product: CASSSSTYGANGYGYTF.

The rearrangement links TRBV6-5 to TRBJ1-3; 8 positions agree with TRBD1. Germline V lookup: CDR1 MNHEY, CDR2 SVGAGI. With V trimmed by 0 bases and J by 2 bases, 6 bases remained unmatched. CDR3 length equals 17 residues. CDR3 in DNA: TGTGCCAGCAGTTACTCGGGCAGGGGGCTAACTGGAAACACCATATATTTT. Translating gives CASSYSGRGLTGNTIYF.

This clonotype was picked up many times. The chain carries TRBV9 and TRBJ2-7, with 7 bases fitting TRBD1. The V gene's germline CDR1 is SGDLS and CDR2 YYNGEE. The V segment lost 3 bases and the J segment 2 bases; nucleotides outside the gene matches: 11. This CDR3 contains 16 residues. Written as DNA, the CDR3 is TGTGCCAGCAGCGGGTCCCGGGACAGCGCTACCTACGAGCAGTACTTC. Protein product: CASSGSRDSATYEQYF.

The J gene is TRBJ1-2, the V gene TRBV2, with D unclear. This CDR3 is built from 14 residues. Trimming shortened V by 7 bases and J by 2 bases, and 14 bases separated the two germline ends. Germline assignment: CDR1 SNHLY and CDR2 FYNNEI. The chain's CDR3 is CASTYTGPNYGYTF. CDR3 nucleotide sequence: TGTGCCAGCACCTATACCGGGCCCAACTATGGCTACACCTTC.

The chain couples TRBV7-9 to TRBJ1-4; maybe TRBD1 (5 bases). CDR1 and CDR2 (germline): SEHNR, FQNEAQ (reference sequence). This CDR3 region has 15 residues. The V and J ends lost 5 bases and 3 bases respectively, with 13 bases between them. The CDR3 DNA is TGTGCCAGCAGCCCCCCGGACACGGCTAATGAAAAACTGTTTTTT. Translated: CASSPPDTANEKLFF.

The rearrangement uses TRBV19 and TRBJ2-5; 9 bases fit TRBD2. Germline-derived CDR1 and CDR2 are LNHDA and SQIVND (reference sequence). V dropped 0 bases and J dropped 5; count of bases not matched to a gene: 7. The CDR3 runs to 16 residues. CDR3 protein: CASSIDGSGGRETQYF. The CDR3, as DNA: TGTGCCAGTAGTATAGATGGTAGCGGGGGCCGGGAGACCCAGTACTTC.

In its sample, this clonotype was seen many times. The chain has TRBV29-1 and TRBJ1-1; tentatively, D is TRBD1 (5 bases). CDR1 and CDR2 from the germline V gene are SQVTM and ANQGSEA. Trimming pared 2 bases from V and 3 bases from J, leaving 16 bases between. CDR3 length: 15 residues. CDR3 loop: CSVENPLLRDTEAFF. For the CDR3, the DNA is TGCAGCGTTGAAAACCCTCTCCTCAGGGACACTGAAGCTTTCTTT.

The rearrangement links TRBV29-1 to TRBJ2-5; D remains ambiguous. CDR1 is SQVTM and CDR2 is ANQGSEA in the germline V gene. This CDR3 spans 15 amino acids. The V end was cut by 1 base, the J end by 3 bases, with 15 bases between. The CDR3 sequence is CSVEVGGSVEETQYF. CDR3 bases: TGCAGCGTTGAAGTGGGTGGGTCAGTAGAAGAGACCCAGTACTTC.